These T cell receptor beta chains were read from a single sample in a study of CD8 T cells in ankylosing spondylitis. TCRdb reanalysed the 5' RACE reads using MiXCR and keeps one entry per CDR3 protein. The sample lists about 200,000 distinct CDR3 sequences, just under 7.5% occurring once. Sequencing input: blood, either unsorted or a sorted T cell fraction (not recorded which). These receptors all come from a male donor with ankylosing spondylitis. The CDR3 runs from the conserved cysteine through the conserved F or W. Fields, in order: V gene, J gene, D gene, clone size, CDR3 protein, CDR3 DNA. D genes are given only for firm matches. A row's size may be missing; if present it is once, few, many or a size class.

>TRBV30|TRBJ1-1|NA|NA
CAWSGDYTEAFF
TGTGCCTGGAGTGGAGATTACACTGAAGCTTTCTTT
>TRBV7-9|TRBJ1-2|NA|many
CASSSGWEVYGYTF
TGTGCCAGCAGCTCCGGTTGGGAGGTCTATGGCTACACCTTC
>TRBV4-3|TRBJ1-2|NA|few
CASSQDRENGGYTF
TGCGCCAGCAGCCAAGACAGGGAGAACGGAGGCTACACCTTC
>TRBV2|TRBJ2-4|NA|many
CASSEENIQYF
TGTGCCAGCAGTGAGGAGAACATTCAGTACTTC
>TRBV27|TRBJ2-1|TRBD2|many
CASRPGTSIYNEQFF
TGTGCCAGCAGGCCTGGGACTAGCATCTACAATGAGCAGTTCTTC
>TRBV20-1|TRBJ2-1|NA|NA
CSARDTSRTAYNEQFF
TGCAGTGCTAGAGACACCAGCCGGACTGCCTACAATGAGCAGTTCTTC
>TRBV30|TRBJ2-2|NA|many
CAWDPGLFGELFF
TGTGCCTGGGATCCGGGACTTTTCGGGGAGCTGTTTTTT
>TRBV20-1|TRBJ2-1|TRBD2|NA
CSARSGNSYNEQFF
TGCAGTGCTCGTAGCGGGAATTCCTACAATGAGCAGTTCTTC
>TRBV5-1|TRBJ2-2|TRBD1|many
CASSSGTGGVFAGELFF
TGCGCCAGCAGCTCCGGGACAGGGGGCGTGTTCGCCGGGGAGCTGTTTTTT
>TRBV12-3/TRBV12-4|TRBJ2-3|NA|few
CASSSVKDTQYF
TGTGCCAGCAGTTCGGTCAAAGATACGCAGTATTTT